Following are 19 T cell receptor beta chains from one sample sequenced in a study of control samples from healthy donors and cancer patients. Produced via immunoSEQ multiplex PCR; TCRdb's table is partial and in-frame only. The table lists 150,000 to 200,000 clones, more than 90% of them singletons, with about 2.1% in the top ten. Sequencing input: blood. Receptors originate from a woman aged 40 to 55 in good health.

This chain uses TRBV6-2 or TRBV6-3 with TRBJ1-2, with D perhaps matching TRBD1 (6 bases). CDR1 MNHEY and CDR2 SVGEGT come from the germline V gene. V was trimmed by 2 bases and J by 8 bases, leaving 9 bases between them. CDR3 length equals 12 residues. The CDR3 DNA reads as TGTGCCAGCAGTTACCCAGACAGGGGCTACACCTTC. Amino acid sequence: CASSYPDRGYTF.

This clone has a single count. The V gene is TRBV13, the J gene TRBJ1-4; possibly TRBD1 for D (5 bases). V lost 5 bases and J 6 bases, leaving 16 bases between the germline ends. Germline V gene lookup returns CDR1 PRHDT and CDR2 FYEKMQ (reference sequence). The CDR3 loop spans 15 amino acids. CDR3 nucleotides: TGTGCCAGCAGCATGGGGCCTGCCTCGGATGAAAAACTGTTTTTT. Its translation: CASSMGPASDEKLFF.

The rearrangement uses TRBV7-9 and TRBJ2-3, with 11 positions matching TRBD1. CDR1 is SEHNR and CDR2 is FQNEAQ in the germline V gene (reference sequence). The ends lost 4 bases at V and 0 bases at J; junction bases unmatched: 12. The CDR3 totals 19 residues. DNA of the CDR3: TGTGCCAGCAGCTCTGACGAAGGACAGGGGGCGATTAGCACAGATACGCAGTATTTT. Amino acids: CASSSDEGQGAISTDTQYF.

In DNA form, the CDR3 reads TGTGCCAGCAGCAAATCTTTGGGACAGGGTGTCTCTGGAAACACCATATATTTT. Translating it yields CASSKSLGQGVSGNTIYF. The V gene is TRBV21-1, the J gene TRBJ1-3; the listed D gene, TRBD1, was not tested against the DNA. TRBV21-1 is described as a pseudogene. CDR3 length: 18 residues.

This clone was seen just once. V usage is TRBV11-2 and J usage is TRBJ2-2; 8 positions match TRBD2. CDR3 length: 15 residues. In germline, CDR1 is SGHAT, CDR2 FQNNGV. J gave up 6 bases and V 1 base, and 4 bases lay outside the gene matches. The chain's CDR3 is CASSLVAGGPGELFF. The CDR3 DNA reads TGTGCCAGCAGCTTAGTGGCGGGGGGACCCGGGGAGCTGTTTTTT. The whole variable domain, filled in from reference TRBV11-2 and TRBJ2-2, reads EAGVAQSPRYKIIEKRQSVAFWCNPISGHATLYWYQQILGQGPKLLIQFQNNGVVDDSQLPKDRFSAERLKGVDSTLKIQPAKLEDSAVYLCASSLVAGGPGELFFGEGSRLTVL.

The rearrangement joins TRBV6-1 to TRBJ1-2; TRBD1 matches at 7 bases. This CDR3 has 14 amino acids. Germline CDR1 reads MNHNS; CDR2 reads SASEGT. The V and J ends lost 2 bases and 4 bases, in that order; junction bases with no gene match: 4. The CDR3 nucleotides read TGTGCCAGCAGTGAATTTACAGGGGTCTATGGCTACACCTTC. Encoded protein: CASSEFTGVYGYTF.

The CDR3 DNA is TGTGCCAGCAGCTTAGAGGCGGGGCTAGCCAAAAACATTCAGTACTTC. Protein sequence: CASSLEAGLAKNIQYF. The chain has TRBV7-8 and TRBJ2-4; D might be TRBD2 (6 bases). Looked up from germline, CDR1 is SGHVS and CDR2 is FQNEAQ. The V end lost 1 base, the J end lost 0 bases, and 10 bases lay between the germline ends. The CDR3 length is 16 residues.

The chain is built from TRBV7-2 and TRBJ1-5; 7 bases fit TRBD1. CDR3 length: 15 amino acids. Germline lookup yields CDR1 SGHTA and CDR2 FQGNSA. Unmatched junction bases numbered 7, after V lost 1 base and J lost 7 bases. The CDR3 DNA reads as TGTGCCAGCAGCTTAGGGACAGGCCTCGGGCAGCCCCAGCATTTT. It encodes CASSLGTGLGQPQHF.

The chain uses TRBV9 and TRBJ1-5; 8 nucleotides match TRBD1. There are 14 residues in the CDR3. Losses at the gene ends were 5 bases for V and 4 bases for J; bases not matched to a gene: 5. Germline assignment: CDR1 SGDLS and CDR2 YYNGEE. The CDR3 nucleotides read TGTGCCAGCAGTGATGGACAGGGTAATCAGCCCCAGCATTTT. This sequence encodes CASSDGQGNQPQHF. Full variable domain (missing parts from reference TRBV9 and TRBJ1-5): DSGVTQTPKHLITATGQRVTLRCSPRSGDLSVYWYQQSLDQGLQFLIQYYNGEERAKGNILERFSAQQFPDLHSELNLSSLELGDSALYFCASSDGQGNQPQHFGDGTRLSIL.

The chain links TRBV27 to TRBJ1-6, with a weak D call TRBD1 (5 bases). Germline CDR1 and CDR2: MNHEY and SMNVEV (reference sequence). Trimming removed 6 bases at V and 2 bases at J, with 14 bases between. This CDR3 region has 16 residues. CDR3 region: CASSSIGTAYNSPLHF. The DNA for the CDR3 is TGTGCCAGCAGCTCGATCGGGACGGCCTATAATTCACCCCTCCACTTT.

The sample holds one count of this clone. The chain carries TRBV5-1 and TRBJ2-6; the D is unclear. V lost 3 bases and J 6 bases, leaving 7 bases between the germline ends. CDR1 is SGHRS, CDR2 YFSETQ, per germline. The CDR3 runs 13 residues. The CDR3 sequence: CASSSAVANVLTF. The CDR3 DNA sequence: TGCGCCAGCAGCTCCGCCGTGGCCAACGTCCTGACTTTC.

This chain uses TRBV12-3 or TRBV12-4 with TRBJ1-6; no reliable D call. This CDR3 spans 12 amino acids. Trimming left V 5 bases short and J 9 bases short, with 8 bases between. The DNA for the CDR3 is TGTGCCAGCAGTGTAGAAGCTTCACCCCTCCACTTT. Translated: CASSVEASPLHF.

This clone was observed a single time. This chain connects TRBV7-9 to TRBJ2-7, with D tentatively TRBD1 or TRBD2 (5 bases each). Germline-derived CDR1 and CDR2 are SEHNR and FQNEAQ (reference sequence). Trimming shortened V by 8 bases and J by 0 bases, and 11 bases separated the two germline ends. The CDR3 covers 13 residues. In DNA, the CDR3 is TGTGCCAGCGCAGCGGACAACTCCTACGAGCAGTACTTC. Protein product: CASAADNSYEQYF. Supplemented by reference TRBV7-9 and TRBJ2-7, the full variable domain reads DTGVSQNPRHKITKRGQNVTFRCDPISEHNRLYWYRQTLGQGPEFLTYFQNEAQLEKSRLLSDRFSAERPKGSFSTLEIQRTEQGDSAMYLCASAADNSYEQYFGPGTRLTVT.

The gene calls are TRBV20-1 and TRBJ2-3; no clear D gene. Between the trimmed V and J ends, which lost 4 bases and 4 bases, there was a span of 6 bases. The CDR3 totals 11 residues. Germline CDR1 is DFQATT and CDR2 is SNEGSKA (reference sequence). This CDR3 is CSAIRADTQYF. For the CDR3, the DNA is TGCAGTGCTATACGGGCAGATACGCAGTATTTT.

CDR3 sequence (DNA): TGTGCCAGCAGCCCCCACCCCATGACAGATACGCAGTATTTT. Amino acid sequence: CASSPHPMTDTQYF. The chain uses TRBV27 and TRBJ2-3, with unresolved D. Per germline, CDR1 MNHEY and CDR2 SMNVEV (reference sequence). The CDR3 contains 14 residues. Trimming left V 6 bases short and J 3 bases short, with 13 bases between.

The chain uses TRBV5-6 and TRBJ2-4, with D possibly TRBD1 on 5 matching bases. In germline, CDR1 is SGHDT, CDR2 YYEEEE. The germline V and J ends were trimmed by 4 bases and 0 bases, with 17 bases remaining between them. This CDR3 has 17 amino acids. The CDR3 nucleotides read TGTGCCAGCAGCCCCCTGAAGGCAGGGTTAGCCAAAAACATTCAGTACTTC. This translates into CASSPLKAGLAKNIQYF.

The chain has TRBV2 and TRBJ1-1, with 7 bases identical to TRBD1. The length of the CDR3 is 17 residues. The J segment lost 6 bases and the V segment lost 4 bases, leaving 17 bases of the junction unmatched. The germline V gene has CDR1 SNHLY and CDR2 FYNNEI. The CDR3 nucleotides are TGTGCCAGCAGTGGAGAACCAGCGGGACAGACAGAACCTGAAGCTTTCTTT. Protein product: CASSGEPAGQTEPEAFF.

The rearrangement uses TRBV7-6 and TRBJ2-5, with TRBD1 matching over 8 bases. The CDR3 consists of 15 residues. V dropped 5 bases and J dropped 5; count of bases not matched to a gene: 10. CDR1 and CDR2 (germline): SGHVS, FNYEAQ. In DNA form, the CDR3 reads TGTGCCAGCAGCAGCGACAGGGGCCCTCGGGAGACCCAGTACTTC. It yields the protein CASSSDRGPRETQYF.

V gene TRBV28 combines with J gene TRBJ1-2; 9 nucleotides line up with TRBD1. V lost 5 bases, J lost 8 bases, and 9 bases stayed unmatched. CDR1 and CDR2 from the germline V gene are MDHEN and SYDVKM. The CDR3 length is 14 residues. CDR3 sequence reads: CASSAPGTGYGYTF. CDR3 DNA: TGTGCCAGCAGTGCTCCCGGGACAGGGTACGGCTACACCTTC.